This T cell receptor (beta chain) was recovered during a study of T-cell reconstitution after alpha-beta-depleted transplantation in children. The study's findings and limits: The origin of high day-60 TCRbeta diversity in some patients lay in surviving recipient T cells and thymic progenitors.

Preparing the TCRbeta library involved the use of unique molecular identifiers. TCRdb called the PCR reads again in MiXCR, with one record for every CDR3 protein. The sample carries 55,000 to 65,000 distinct CDR3 sequences, less than 55% recorded once. The CDR3 contains 14 residues. V lost 0 bases and J 3 bases, leaving 9 bases between the germline ends. Germline-derived CDR1 and CDR2 are SGHRS and YFSETQ. This clonotype showed up many times. Its antigen remains unknown. The starting material was PBMCs, mostly from graft donor cells, obtained 360 days after TCRalphabeta/CD19-depleted stem cell transplant. This chain links TRBV5-1 with TRBJ1-1, with D unresolved. The source of this sequence is a male patient between 5 and 17 years old who had a stem cell transplant for acute lymphoblastic leukemia, so the T cells may come from the graft donor. In nucleotides, the CDR3 is TGCGCCAGCAGCTTGGACAGTAGACACACTGAAGCTTTCTTT. Its translation: CASSLDSRHTEAFF.